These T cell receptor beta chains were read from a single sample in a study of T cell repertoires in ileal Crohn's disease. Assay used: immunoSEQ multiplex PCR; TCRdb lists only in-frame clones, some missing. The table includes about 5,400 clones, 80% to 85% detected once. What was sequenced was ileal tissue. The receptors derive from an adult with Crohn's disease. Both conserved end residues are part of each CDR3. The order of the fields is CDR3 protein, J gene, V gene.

CASTLDRLADTQYF,TRBJ2-3,TRBV2
CASSLPGANYGYTF,TRBJ1-2,TRBV7-2
CASSFKSRNTIYF,TRBJ1-3,TRBV5-8
CASSPQNSWANVLTF,TRBJ2-6,TRBV18
CSVGRLGNEAFF,TRBJ1-1,TRBV29-1
CSVVGQNTEAFF,TRBJ1-1,TRBV29-1
CASSEDRTGAQGAFF,TRBJ1-1,TRBV2
CASSLSTQGTVGSSPLHF,TRBJ1-6,TRBV18
CASSSRLEADTQYF,TRBJ2-3,TRBV7-2
CASSSLWGYEQYF,TRBJ2-7,TRBV5-3
CASRGGQNTGELFF,TRBJ2-2,TRBV19
CASTRRGLLTDTQYF,TRBJ2-3,TRBV4-1
CASSQNRVTEAFF,TRBJ1-1,TRBV5-1
CASSGQGNNQPQHF,TRBJ1-5,TRBV2
CSAKTGVNTEAFF,TRBJ1-1,TRBV29-1
CASLRMGTGYEQYF,TRBJ2-7,TRBV28
CASSSGLNYGYTF,TRBJ1-2,TRBV19
CASSPQLEAFF,TRBJ1-1,TRBV18
CASSKDPRWGLQDTQYF,TRBJ2-3,TRBV21-1
CSVTKFQGYEQYF,TRBJ2-7,TRBV29-1
CASSLLDITGQNEQFF,TRBJ2-1,TRBV7-2
CASSYGRDHSNQPQHF,TRBJ1-5,TRBV6-6
CASSQGQGAPYEQYF,TRBJ2-7,TRBV13
CASSYLGEQYF,TRBJ2-7,TRBV6-6
CASSPRDSNTGELFF,TRBJ2-2,TRBV2
CASSLSGQEADTQYF,TRBJ2-3,TRBV7-7
CASSVAGAGKNTEAFF,TRBJ1-1,TRBV9
CASSGLQGKTFNEQFF,TRBJ2-1,TRBV9
CASSLRTGNTEAFF,TRBJ1-1,TRBV11-2
CASSVGPVREGQPQHF,TRBJ1-5,TRBV9
CASSLRVGEQYF,TRBJ2-7,TRBV27
CASSESEGAPGQPQHF,TRBJ1-5,TRBV10-2
CASSFVESYEQYF,TRBJ2-7,TRBV7-2
CASSFGQAYNEQFF,TRBJ2-1,TRBV5-1
CASSLAGQTLSAGELFF,TRBJ2-2,TRBV28
CASSPASGLGTGGSPLHF,TRBJ1-6,TRBV4-3
CASSLEGHINYGYTF,TRBJ1-2,TRBV5-1
CASSRDGYEQYF,TRBJ2-7,TRBV19
CASSLQGWAEAFF,TRBJ1-1,TRBV6-6
CASSLRRGASYNEQFF,TRBJ2-1,TRBV4-3
CASSPPGPRNQPQHF,TRBJ1-5,TRBV18
CASALQMNTEAFF,TRBJ1-1,TRBV6-4